This record looks at one TCR beta chain sequence and its context. This sample is drawn from a study of CD8+CD57+ T cells in acquired aplastic anemia. Profiles of TCR beta VDJ and CDR3 were generated from a genomic DNA template. TCRdb re-derived calls from the reads in MiXCR, one entry per CDR3 protein. The data show 190,000 or so distinct CDR3 sequences, with around 63% seen just once and over 25% held by the top ten. The CDR3 consists of 15 residues. The germline V gene has CDR1 SEHNR and CDR2 FQNEAQ (reference sequence). V lost 5 bases, J lost 0 bases, and 14 bases lay in between. This chain uses TRBV7-9 with TRBJ2-7; a weak D match, TRBD1 (6 bases). The TCR sequence derives from a human donor in good health. Sequencing was performed on sorted CD4+, CD8+, or CD8+CD57+ T cells (not recorded which) from PBMCs. CDR3 sequence: CASSTRTGNSYEQYF. The CDR3 DNA is TGTGCCAGCAGCACCCGAACAGGGAACTCCTACGAGCAGTACTTC.